This T cell receptor beta chain derives from a study of blood T cell repertoires in COVID-19. Looking at the study overall: Acute-phase and convalescent COVID-19 samples originated in the United States, Italy and Spain.

Produced via immunoSEQ multiplex PCR; TCRdb's table is partial and in-frame only. The table lists 55,000 to 70,000 clones, more than 75% of them singletons, with about 6.8% in the top ten. V lost 9 bases and J lost 3, with 20 bases in between. This CDR3 region has 15 residues. Looked up from germline, CDR1 is SEHNR and CDR2 is FQNEAQ (reference sequence). This TCR derives from a man aged 55 to 70 with acute or convalescent COVID-19. The sequencing sample was made of peripheral blood. The chain is built from TRBV7-9 and TRBJ1-1, with D perhaps TRBD1 (6 bases). The CDR3 loop is CASTVADSPDTEAFF. CDR3 nucleotides: TGTGCCAGTACCGTCGCGGACAGCCCGGACACTGAAGCTTTCTTT.